These 18 T cell receptor beta chains were sequenced from one sample in a study of monozygotic twins with inflammatory bowel disease. TCRdb reanalyzed the 5' RACE reads, giving one entry per CDR3 protein sequence and no DNA. Its table records 420,000 or so distinct CDR3 sequences. Material for sequencing was blood. Receptors were obtained from a human donor with ulcerative colitis or Crohn's disease, or a healthy co-twin of an affected twin (not recorded which).

This chain links TRBV5-1 with TRBJ2-1; TCRdb indicates TRBD1, and absent DNA this call remains unverified. Per germline, CDR1 SGHRS and CDR2 YFSETQ. The CDR3 runs to 16 residues. The CDR3 region is CASSLGSGQGYYEQFF.

V usage is TRBV5-1 and J usage is TRBJ2-3; TCRdb gives TRBD1 as the D gene, but with no DNA this cannot be confirmed. This CDR3 has 16 residues. CDR1 SGHRS and CDR2 YFSETQ come from the germline V gene. Here the CDR3 reads CASSLSGGPSTDTQYF.

The chain employs TRBV28 and TRBJ1-6; TCRdb designates TRBD1, a call that cannot be tested without DNA. From germline, CDR1 is MDHEN and CDR2 SYDVKM. The CDR3 runs to 15 residues. CDR3 sequence reads: CDSSFGQAYNSPLHF.

This chain connects TRBV5-1 to TRBJ2-2. Germline V lookup: CDR1 SGHRS, CDR2 YFSETQ. The CDR3 extends over 14 amino acids. The CDR3 sequence is CASSLVITTGELFF. Complete variable domain (other parts from reference TRBV5-1 and TRBJ2-2): KAGVTQTPRYLIKTRGQQVTLSCSPISGHRSVSWYQQTPGQGLQFLFEYFSETQRNKGNFPGRFSGRQFSNSRSEMNVSTLELGDSALYLCASSLVITTGELFFGEGSRLTVL.

Here the CDR3 reads CASRPGTTSNTEAFF. The chain is built from TRBV14 and TRBJ1-1; the D call of TRBD1 rests on TCRdb alone, since no DNA is present to check it. Germline V gene lookup returns CDR1 SGHDN and CDR2 FVKESK. CDR3 length: 15 amino acids.

The rearrangement joins TRBV20-1 to TRBJ1-3. The CDR3 covers 15 residues. Germline V gene lookup returns CDR1 DFQATT and CDR2 SNEGSKA (reference sequence). CDR3 region: CSARGDGSSGNTIYF.

V is TRBV21-1 and J is TRBJ2-5; checking the TCRdb D call of TRBD2 is not possible without DNA. TRBV21-1 is a recognized pseudogene. CDR3 length equals 17 residues. CDR3 amino acids: CASSKVGRMREVETQYF.

This chain connects TRBV12-3 or TRBV12-4 to TRBJ2-3; without DNA, the TCRdb call of TRBD1 cannot be checked. CDR3 size: 15 residues. The CDR3 here is CASSLGTGGADTQYF.

The chain carries TRBV7-9 and TRBJ1-6; TCRdb calls TRBD1, which cannot be checked without DNA. From germline, CDR1 is SEHNR and CDR2 FQNEAQ (reference sequence). The CDR3 is made up of 15 amino acids. Here the CDR3 reads CASSLSRTDNSPLHF.

The CDR3 loop reads CASSPTRLNTGELFF. This chain links TRBV27 with TRBJ2-2; TCRdb's D call, TRBD2, is unchecked because there is no DNA. Germline loops: CDR1 MNHEY, CDR2 SMNVEV (reference sequence). This CDR3 spans 15 amino acids.

The chain uses TRBV27 and TRBJ2-4; TCRdb gives TRBD1 as the D gene, but with no DNA this cannot be confirmed. Germline CDR1 MNHEY, CDR2 SMNVEV (reference sequence). The CDR3 length is 13 residues. The CDR3 protein is CASSPRAAGMRYF.

V is TRBV29-1 and J is TRBJ1-2. The germline V gene has CDR1 SQVTM and CDR2 ANQGSEA. This CDR3 spans 11 amino acids. The chain's CDR3 is CSVESGFGYTF.

The rearrangement uses TRBV18 and TRBJ2-7. Germline V gene lookup returns CDR1 KGHSH and CDR2 LQKENI. This CDR3 spans 14 amino acids. The CDR3 sequence is CASSPPSILGEQYF.

This chain uses TRBV30 with TRBJ2-1; the D call of TRBD2 rests on TCRdb alone, since no DNA is present to check it. CDR1 and CDR2 from the germline V gene are GTSNPN and SVGIG (reference sequence). The CDR3 loop spans 17 amino acids. The CDR3 reads CAWRGPGLAVGYNEQFF.

The chain combines TRBV5-1 with TRBJ2-2; TCRdb picks TRBD2, but there is no DNA to check that call. The CDR3 runs to 17 residues. Germline assignment: CDR1 SGHRS and CDR2 YFSETQ. The CDR3 sequence: CASSPARLAGVPGELFF. Complete variable domain (other parts from reference TRBV5-1 and TRBJ2-2): KAGVTQTPRYLIKTRGQQVTLSCSPISGHRSVSWYQQTPGQGLQFLFEYFSETQRNKGNFPGRFSGRQFSNSRSEMNVSTLELGDSALYLCASSPARLAGVPGELFFGEGSRLTVL.

V is TRBV27 and J is TRBJ1-2; there is no DNA to check the TCRdb D call of TRBD1. Germline values: CDR1 MNHEY, CDR2 SMNVEV (reference sequence). This CDR3 comprises 15 residues. CDR3 region: CASRALGGSYYGYTF.

J is TRBJ1-5 and V is TRBV6-2 or TRBV6-3; the TRBD1 assignment by TCRdb is unverifiable without DNA. CDR1 is MNHEY and CDR2 is SVGEGT in the germline V gene. This CDR3 has 14 residues. This chain's CDR3 is CASKRTGDNQPQHF.

The genes are TRBV13 and TRBJ2-2; the D call of TRBD1 rests on TCRdb alone, since no DNA is present to check it. The CDR3 totals 15 residues. The germline gives CDR1 PRHDT, CDR2 FYEKMQ (reference sequence). CDR3 region: CASSPGAGPAGELFF.